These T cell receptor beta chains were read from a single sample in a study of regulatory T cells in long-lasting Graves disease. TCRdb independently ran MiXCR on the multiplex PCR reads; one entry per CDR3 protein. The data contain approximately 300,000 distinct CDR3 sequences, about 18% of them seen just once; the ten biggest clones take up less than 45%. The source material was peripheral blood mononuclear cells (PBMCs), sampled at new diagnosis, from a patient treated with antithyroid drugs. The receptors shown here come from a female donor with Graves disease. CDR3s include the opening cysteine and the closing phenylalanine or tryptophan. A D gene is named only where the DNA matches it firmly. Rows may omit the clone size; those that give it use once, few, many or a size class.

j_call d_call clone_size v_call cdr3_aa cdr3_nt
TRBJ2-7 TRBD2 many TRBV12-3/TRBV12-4 CASSSYSSGTAYEQYF TGTGCCAGCAGTTCGTACTCTAGCGGGACGGCCTACGAGCAGTACTTC
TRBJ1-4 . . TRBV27 CASSLGRGNEKLFF TGTGCCAGCAGTTTAGGAAGGGGTAATGAAAAACTGTTTTTT
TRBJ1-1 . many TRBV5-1 CASSLVDRENTEAFF TGCGCCAGCAGCTTGGTCGACCGGGAGAACACTGAAGCTTTCTTT
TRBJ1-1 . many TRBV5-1 CASSSEGRGTEAFF TGCGCCAGCAGCTCGGAGGGGCGGGGGACTGAAGCTTTCTTT
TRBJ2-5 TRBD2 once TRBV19 CASMLRGLAGGRETQYF TGTGCCAGTATGCTAAGAGGACTAGCGGGAGGCCGAGAGACCCAGTACTTC
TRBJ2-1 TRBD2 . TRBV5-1 CASRKAGRTGNEQFF TGCGCCAGCAGAAAAGCGGGAAGGACTGGCAATGAGCAGTTCTTC
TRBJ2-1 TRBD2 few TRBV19 CASSMGGRVNEQFF TGTGCCAGTAGTATGGGAGGGAGAGTTAATGAGCAGTTCTTC
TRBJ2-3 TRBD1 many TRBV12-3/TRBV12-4 CASSFYRTGGDTQYF TGTGCCAGCAGTTTCTACCGGACAGGGGGCGATACGCAGTATTTT
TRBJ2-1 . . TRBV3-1 CASNHRTPGSNEQFF TGTGCCAGCAACCACCGGACTCCGGGAAGCAATGAGCAGTTCTTC
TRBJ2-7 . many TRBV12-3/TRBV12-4 CASRRGEYEQYF TGTGCCAGCAGAAGAGGGGAATACGAGCAGTACTTC
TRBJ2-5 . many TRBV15 CATSQNGGQQETQYF TGTGCCACCAGCCAAAACGGGGGACAGCAAGAGACCCAGTACTTC
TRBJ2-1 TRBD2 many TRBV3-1 CASSPGLAGVYEQFF TGTGCCAGCAGCCCTGGACTAGCGGGAGTCTATGAGCAGTTCTTC
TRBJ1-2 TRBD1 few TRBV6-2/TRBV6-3 CASSPRDRVPYLGYGYTF TGTGCCAGCAGTCCCCGGGACAGGGTCCCCTACCTTGGATATGGCTACACCTTC
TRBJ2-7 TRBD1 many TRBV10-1 CASSAGTGYEQYF TGCGCCAGCAGTGCCGGGACAGGGTACGAGCAGTACTTC
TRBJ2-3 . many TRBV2 CANRLGRGTDTQYF TGTGCCAACAGGCTCGGCAGGGGCACAGATACGCAGTATTTT
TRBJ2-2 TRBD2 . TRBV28 CATLTSGRATGELFF TGTGCCACCCTGACTAGCGGGAGGGCCACCGGGGAGCTGTTTTTT
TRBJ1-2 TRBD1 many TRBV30 CAWSRDRENYGYTF TGTGCCTGGAGTAGGGACAGGGAAAACTATGGCTACACCTTC
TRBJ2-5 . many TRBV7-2 CASSENRAQQYF TGTGCCAGCAGCGAAAACAGGGCCCAGCAGTACTTC
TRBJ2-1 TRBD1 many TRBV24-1 CATSDMTGVGPYNEQFF TGTGCCACCAGTGATATGACAGGGGTCGGGCCCTACAATGAGCAGTTCTTC
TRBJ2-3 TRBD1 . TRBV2 CASSPQGLGTDTQYF TGTGCCAGCAGTCCACAGGGGTTAGGCACAGATACGCAGTATTTT
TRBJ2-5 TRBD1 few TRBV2 CASSGTGAYETQYF TGTGCCAGCAGTGGGACAGGGGCGTACGAGACCCAGTACTTC
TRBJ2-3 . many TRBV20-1 CSASRGSGSTDTQYF TGCAGTGCTTCCCGGGGTAGCGGAAGCACAGATACGCAGTATTTT
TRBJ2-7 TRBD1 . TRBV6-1 CASSNRGNAGEQYF TGTGCCAGCAGTAACAGGGGAAACGCCGGGGAGCAGTACTTC